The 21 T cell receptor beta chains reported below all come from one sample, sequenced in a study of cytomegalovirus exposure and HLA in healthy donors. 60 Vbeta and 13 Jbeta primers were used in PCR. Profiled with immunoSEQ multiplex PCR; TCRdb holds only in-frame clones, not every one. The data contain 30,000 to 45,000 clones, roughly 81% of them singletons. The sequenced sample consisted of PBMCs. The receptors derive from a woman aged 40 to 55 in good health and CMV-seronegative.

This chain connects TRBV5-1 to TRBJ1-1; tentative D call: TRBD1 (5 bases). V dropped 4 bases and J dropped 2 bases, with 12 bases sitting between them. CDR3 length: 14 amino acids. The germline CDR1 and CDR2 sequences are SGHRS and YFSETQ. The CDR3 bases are TGCGCCAGCAGCCCCCAGACAGTCAACACTGAAGCTTTCTTT. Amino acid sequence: CASSPQTVNTEAFF.

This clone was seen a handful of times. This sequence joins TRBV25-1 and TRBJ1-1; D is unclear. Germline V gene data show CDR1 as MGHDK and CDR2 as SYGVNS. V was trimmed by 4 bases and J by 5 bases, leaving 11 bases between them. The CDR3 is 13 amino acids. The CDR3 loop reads CASSGHSGTEAFF. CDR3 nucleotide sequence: TGTGCCAGCAGTGGACATTCGGGGACTGAAGCTTTCTTT.

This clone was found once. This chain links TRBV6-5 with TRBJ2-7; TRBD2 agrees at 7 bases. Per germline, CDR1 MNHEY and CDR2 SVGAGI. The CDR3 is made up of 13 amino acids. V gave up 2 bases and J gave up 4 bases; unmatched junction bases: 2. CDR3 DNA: TGTGCCAGCAGTTACCGGCGGGGGTACGAGCAGTACGTC. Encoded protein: CASSYRRGYEQYV.

The chain's CDR3 is CASSVGANYGYTF. CDR3 coding DNA: TGTGCCAGCAGCGTAGGGGCGAACTATGGCTACACCTTC. This chain joins TRBV9 and TRBJ1-2; D gene uncertain. Trimming removed 0 bases at V and 2 bases at J, with 5 bases between. The CDR3 loop spans 13 amino acids. Germline V gene data show CDR1 as SGDLS and CDR2 as YYNGEE. Looking up the rest from reference TRBV9 and TRBJ1-2 gives the full variable domain: DSGVTQTPKHLITATGQRVTLRCSPRSGDLSVYWYQQSLDQGLQFLIQYYNGEERAKGNILERFSAQQFPDLHSELNLSSLELGDSALYFCASSVGANYGYTFGSGTRLTVV.

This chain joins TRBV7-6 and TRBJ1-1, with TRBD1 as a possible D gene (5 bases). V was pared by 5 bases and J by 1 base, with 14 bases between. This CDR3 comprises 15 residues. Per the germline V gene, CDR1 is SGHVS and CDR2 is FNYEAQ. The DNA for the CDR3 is TGTGCCAGCAGCCTCGGGGGGATACGGAACACTGAAGCTTTCTTT. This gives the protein CASSLGGIRNTEAFF.

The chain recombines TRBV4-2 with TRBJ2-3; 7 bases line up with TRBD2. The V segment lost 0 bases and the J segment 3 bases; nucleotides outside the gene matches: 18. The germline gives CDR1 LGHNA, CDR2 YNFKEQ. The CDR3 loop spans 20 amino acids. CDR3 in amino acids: CASSQDPGSRGVWETDTQYF. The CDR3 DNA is TGTGCCAGCAGCCAAGATCCAGGAAGTCGGGGGGTCTGGGAAACAGATACGCAGTATTTT.

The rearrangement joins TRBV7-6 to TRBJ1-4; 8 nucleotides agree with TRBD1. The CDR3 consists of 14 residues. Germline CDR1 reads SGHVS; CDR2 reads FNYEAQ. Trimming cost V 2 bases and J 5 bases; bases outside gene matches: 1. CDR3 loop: CASSLNRGNEKLFF. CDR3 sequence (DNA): TGTGCCAGCAGCTTAAACAGGGGGAATGAAAAACTGTTTTTT.

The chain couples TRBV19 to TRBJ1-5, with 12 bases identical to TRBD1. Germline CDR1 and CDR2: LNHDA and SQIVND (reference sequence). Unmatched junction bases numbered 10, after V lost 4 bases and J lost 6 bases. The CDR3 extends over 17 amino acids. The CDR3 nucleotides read TGTGCCAGTAGTACATCCGGGACAGGGGGCTGGGGTCAGCCCCAGCATTTT. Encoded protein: CASSTSGTGGWGQPQHF.

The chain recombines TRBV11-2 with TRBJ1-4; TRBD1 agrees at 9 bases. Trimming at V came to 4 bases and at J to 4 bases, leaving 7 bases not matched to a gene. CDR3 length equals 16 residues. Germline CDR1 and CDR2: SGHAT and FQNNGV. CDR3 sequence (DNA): TGTGCCAGCAGCTCATGGGACAGGGAGGGTAATGAAAAACTGTTTTTT. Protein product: CASSSWDREGNEKLFF.

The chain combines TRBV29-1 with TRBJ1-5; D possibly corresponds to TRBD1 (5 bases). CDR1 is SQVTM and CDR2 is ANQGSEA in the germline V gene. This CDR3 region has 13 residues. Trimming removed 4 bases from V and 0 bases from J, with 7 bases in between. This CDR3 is CSVAGNSNQPQHF. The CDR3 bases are TGCAGCGTTGCAGGGAATAGCAATCAGCCCCAGCATTTT.

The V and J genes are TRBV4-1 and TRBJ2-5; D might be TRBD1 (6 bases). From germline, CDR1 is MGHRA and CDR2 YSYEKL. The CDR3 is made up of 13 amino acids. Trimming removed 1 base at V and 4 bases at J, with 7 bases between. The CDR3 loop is CASSQVRGETQYF. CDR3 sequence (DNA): TGCGCCAGCAGCCAAGTCAGGGGAGAGACCCAGTACTTC.

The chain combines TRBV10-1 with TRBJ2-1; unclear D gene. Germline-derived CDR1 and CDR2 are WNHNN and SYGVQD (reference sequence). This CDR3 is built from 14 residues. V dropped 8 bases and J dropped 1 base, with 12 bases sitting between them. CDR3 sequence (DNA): TGCGCCAGCCTGGCGGCCTGTTCCTACAATGAGCAGTTCTTC. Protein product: CASLAACSYNEQFF.

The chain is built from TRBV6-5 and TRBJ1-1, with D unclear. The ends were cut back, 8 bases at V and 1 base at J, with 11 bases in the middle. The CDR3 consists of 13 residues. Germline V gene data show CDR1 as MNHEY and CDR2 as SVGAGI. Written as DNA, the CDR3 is TGTGCCAGCGGGAGGGCGTGGAACACTGAAGCTTTCTTT. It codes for CASGRAWNTEAFF.

The CDR3 nucleotides read TGTGCCAGCAGGGACAAGACTTGGGCGCAGTATTTT. Encoded protein: CASRDKTWAQYF. V is TRBV6-5 and J is TRBJ2-3; perhaps TRBD1 as D (5 bases). Germline V gives CDR1 MNHEY, CDR2 SVGAGI. The CDR3 sequence is 12 residues long. V lost 6 bases and J 10 bases, leaving 14 bases between the germline ends.

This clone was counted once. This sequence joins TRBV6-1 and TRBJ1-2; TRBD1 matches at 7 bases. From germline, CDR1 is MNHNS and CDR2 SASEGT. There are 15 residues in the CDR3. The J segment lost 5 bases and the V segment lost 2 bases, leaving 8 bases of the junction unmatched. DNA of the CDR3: TGTGCCAGCAGTGAACGAGGACAGGATCGATATGGCTACACCTTC. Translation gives CASSERGQDRYGYTF.

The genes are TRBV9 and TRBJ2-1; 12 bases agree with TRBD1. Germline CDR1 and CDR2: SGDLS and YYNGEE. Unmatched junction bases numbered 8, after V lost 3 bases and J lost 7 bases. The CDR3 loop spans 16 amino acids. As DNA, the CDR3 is TGTGCCAGCAGCGCCTCGGGACAGGGGGCGCTTAATGAGCAGTTCTTC. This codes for CASSASGQGALNEQFF.

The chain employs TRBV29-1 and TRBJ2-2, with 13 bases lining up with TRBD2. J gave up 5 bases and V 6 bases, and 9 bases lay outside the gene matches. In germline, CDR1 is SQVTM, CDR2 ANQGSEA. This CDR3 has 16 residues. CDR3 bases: TGCAGCGTCCTTGGACTAGCGGGGGCGGGGACCGGGGAGCTGTTTTTT. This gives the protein CSVLGLAGAGTGELFF.

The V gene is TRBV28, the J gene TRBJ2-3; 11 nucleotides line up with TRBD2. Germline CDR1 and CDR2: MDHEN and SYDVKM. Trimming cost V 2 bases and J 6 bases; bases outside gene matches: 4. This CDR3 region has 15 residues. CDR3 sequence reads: CASSLHSGGEDTQYF. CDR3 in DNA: TGTGCCAGCAGTTTACATAGCGGGGGGGAGGATACGCAGTATTTT.

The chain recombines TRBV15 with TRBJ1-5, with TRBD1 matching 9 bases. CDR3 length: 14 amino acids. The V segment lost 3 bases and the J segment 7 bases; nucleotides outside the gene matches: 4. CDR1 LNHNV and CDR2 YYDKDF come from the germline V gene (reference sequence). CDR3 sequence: CATSRDRGGQPQHF. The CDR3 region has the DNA TGTGCCACCAGCAGGGACAGGGGCGGGCAGCCCCAGCATTTT.

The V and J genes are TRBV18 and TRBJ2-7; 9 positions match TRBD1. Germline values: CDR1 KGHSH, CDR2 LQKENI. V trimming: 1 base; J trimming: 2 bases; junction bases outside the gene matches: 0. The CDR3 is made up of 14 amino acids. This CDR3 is CASSPRQGAYEQYV. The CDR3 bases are TGTGCCAGCTCACCACGACAGGGGGCCTACGAGCAGTACGTC.

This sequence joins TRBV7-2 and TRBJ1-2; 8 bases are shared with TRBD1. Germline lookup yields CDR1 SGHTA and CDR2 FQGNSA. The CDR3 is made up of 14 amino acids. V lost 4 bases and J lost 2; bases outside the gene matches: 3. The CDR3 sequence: CASSYGTGNYGYTF. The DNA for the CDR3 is TGTGCCAGCAGCTACGGGACAGGAAACTATGGCTACACCTTC.